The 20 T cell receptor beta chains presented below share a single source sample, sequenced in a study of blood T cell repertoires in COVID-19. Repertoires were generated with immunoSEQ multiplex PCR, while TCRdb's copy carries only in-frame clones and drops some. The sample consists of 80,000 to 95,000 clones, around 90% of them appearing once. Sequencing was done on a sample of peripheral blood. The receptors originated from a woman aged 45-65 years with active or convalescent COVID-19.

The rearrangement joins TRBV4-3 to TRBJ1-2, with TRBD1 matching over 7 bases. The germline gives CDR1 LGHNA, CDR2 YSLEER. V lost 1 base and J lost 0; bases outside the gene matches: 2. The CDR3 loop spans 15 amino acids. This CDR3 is CASSQAGQSNYGYTF. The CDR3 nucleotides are TGCGCCAGCAGCCAAGCGGGACAGTCTAACTATGGCTACACCTTC.

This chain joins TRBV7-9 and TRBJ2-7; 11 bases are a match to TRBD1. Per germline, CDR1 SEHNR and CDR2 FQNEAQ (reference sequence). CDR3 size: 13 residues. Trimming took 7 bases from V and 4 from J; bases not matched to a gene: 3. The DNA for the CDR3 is TGTGCCAGCAAGGGGACAGGGGGTTACGAGCAGTACTTC. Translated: CASKGTGGYEQYF.

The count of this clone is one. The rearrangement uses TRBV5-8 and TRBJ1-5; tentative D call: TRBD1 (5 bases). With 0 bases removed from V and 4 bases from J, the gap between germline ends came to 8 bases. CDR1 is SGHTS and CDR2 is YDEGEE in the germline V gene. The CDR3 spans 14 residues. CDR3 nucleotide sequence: TGTGCCAGCAGCTTGGGCAGGGTAAATCAGCCCCAGCATTTT. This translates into CASSLGRVNQPQHF. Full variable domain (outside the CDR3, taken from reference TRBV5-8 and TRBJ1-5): EAGVTQSPTHLIKTRGQQATLRCSPISGHTSVYWYQQALGLGLQFLLWYDEGEERNRGNFPPRFSGRQFPNYSSELNVNALELEDSALYLCASSLGRVNQPQHFGDGTRLSIL.

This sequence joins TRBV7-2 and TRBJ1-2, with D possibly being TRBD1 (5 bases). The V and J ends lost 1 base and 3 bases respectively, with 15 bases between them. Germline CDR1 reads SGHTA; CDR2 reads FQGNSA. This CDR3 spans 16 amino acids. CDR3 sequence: CASSLETARVHYGYTF. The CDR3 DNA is TGTGCCAGCAGCTTAGAAACGGCCAGGGTACACTATGGCTACACCTTC. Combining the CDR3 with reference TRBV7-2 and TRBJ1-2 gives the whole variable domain GAGVSQSPSNKVTEKGKDVELRCDPISGHTALYWYRQSLGQGLEFLIYFQGNSAPDKSGLPSDRFSAERTGGSVSTLTIQRTQQEDSAVYLCASSLETARVHYGYTFGSGTRLTVV.

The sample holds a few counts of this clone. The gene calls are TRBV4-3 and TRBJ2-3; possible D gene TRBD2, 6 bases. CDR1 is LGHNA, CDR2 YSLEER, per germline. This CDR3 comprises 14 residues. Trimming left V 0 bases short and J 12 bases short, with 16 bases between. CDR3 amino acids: CASSQDLGDSSQYF. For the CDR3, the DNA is TGCGCCAGCAGCCAAGATCTGGGGGACTCCTCACAGTATTTT.

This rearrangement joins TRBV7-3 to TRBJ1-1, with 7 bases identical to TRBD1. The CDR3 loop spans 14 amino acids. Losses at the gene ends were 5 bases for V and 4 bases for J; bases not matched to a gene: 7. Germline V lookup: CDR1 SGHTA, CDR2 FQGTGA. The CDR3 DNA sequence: TGTGCCAGCAGCACACAGGGGAAAGGCACTGAAGCTTTCTTT. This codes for CASSTQGKGTEAFF.

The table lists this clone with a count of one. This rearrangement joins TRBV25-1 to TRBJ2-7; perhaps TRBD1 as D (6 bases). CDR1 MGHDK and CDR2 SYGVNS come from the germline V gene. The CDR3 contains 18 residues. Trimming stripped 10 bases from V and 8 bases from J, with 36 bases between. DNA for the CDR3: TGTGCCATCAAAGGACAGCCAACCTACCTACGAGTCTCTACGAAGCAGTACTTC. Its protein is CAIKGQPTYLRVSTKQYF.

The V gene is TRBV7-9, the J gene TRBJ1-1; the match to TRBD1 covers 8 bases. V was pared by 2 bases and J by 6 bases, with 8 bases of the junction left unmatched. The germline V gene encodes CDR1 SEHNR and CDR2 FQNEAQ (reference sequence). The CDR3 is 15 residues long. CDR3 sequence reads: CASSLQPGGIAEAFF. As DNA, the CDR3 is TGTGCCAGCAGCTTACAGCCAGGGGGCATCGCTGAAGCTTTCTTT.

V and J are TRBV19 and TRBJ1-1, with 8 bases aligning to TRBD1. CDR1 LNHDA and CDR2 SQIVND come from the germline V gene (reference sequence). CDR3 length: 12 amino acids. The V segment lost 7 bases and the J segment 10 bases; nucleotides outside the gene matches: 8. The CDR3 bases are TGTGCCAGTATCCAGGGGGCGAGAGGAGCTTTCTTT. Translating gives CASIQGARGAFF.

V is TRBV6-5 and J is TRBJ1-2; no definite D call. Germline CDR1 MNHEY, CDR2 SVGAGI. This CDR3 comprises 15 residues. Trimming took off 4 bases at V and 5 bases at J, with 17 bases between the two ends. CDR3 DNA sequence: TGTGCCAGCAGTTTGGCCAGCGGAGGAGTTTATGGCTACACCTTC. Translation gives CASSLASGGVYGYTF.

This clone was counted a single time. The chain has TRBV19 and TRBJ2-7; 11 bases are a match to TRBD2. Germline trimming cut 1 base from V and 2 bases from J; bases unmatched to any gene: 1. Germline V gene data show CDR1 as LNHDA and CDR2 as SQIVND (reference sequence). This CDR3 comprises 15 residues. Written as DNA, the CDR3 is TGTGCCAGTAGTATAGTAGCGGGGGGGACCTACGAGCAGTACTTC. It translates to CASSIVAGGTYEQYF.

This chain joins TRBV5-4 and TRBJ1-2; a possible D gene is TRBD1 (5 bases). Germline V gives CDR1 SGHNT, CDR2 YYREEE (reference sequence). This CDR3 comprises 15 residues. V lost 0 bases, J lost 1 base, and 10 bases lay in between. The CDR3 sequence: CASSLGAQGNYGYTF. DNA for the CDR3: TGTGCCAGCAGCTTGGGCGCTCAGGGTAACTATGGCTACACCTTC. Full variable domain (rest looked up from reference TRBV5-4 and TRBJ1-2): ETGVTQSPTHLIKTRGQQVTLRCSSQSGHNTVSWYQQALGQGPQFIFQYYREEENGRGNFPPRFSGLQFPNYSSELNVNALELDDSALYLCASSLGAQGNYGYTFGSGTRLTVV.

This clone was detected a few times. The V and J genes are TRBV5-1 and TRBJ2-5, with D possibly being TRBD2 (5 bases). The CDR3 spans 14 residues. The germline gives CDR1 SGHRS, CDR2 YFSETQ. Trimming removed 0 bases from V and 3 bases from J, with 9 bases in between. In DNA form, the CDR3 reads TGCGCCAGCAGCTTGGAGCTAGCCGAAGAGACCCAGTACTTC. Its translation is CASSLELAEETQYF.

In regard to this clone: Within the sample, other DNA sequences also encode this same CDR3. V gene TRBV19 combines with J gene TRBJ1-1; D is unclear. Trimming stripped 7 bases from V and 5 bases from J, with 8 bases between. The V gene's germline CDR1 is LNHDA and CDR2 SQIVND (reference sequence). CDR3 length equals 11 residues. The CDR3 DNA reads TGTGCCAGTACGGGGAGTACTGAAGCTTTCTTT. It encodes CASTGSTEAFF.

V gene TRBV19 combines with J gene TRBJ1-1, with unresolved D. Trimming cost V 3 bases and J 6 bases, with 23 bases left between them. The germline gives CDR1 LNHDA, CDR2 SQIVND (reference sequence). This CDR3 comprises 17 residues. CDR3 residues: CASSISMRVRIRAEAFF. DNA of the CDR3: TGTGCCAGTAGTATCTCTATGAGGGTTCGGATTAGGGCTGAAGCTTTCTTT. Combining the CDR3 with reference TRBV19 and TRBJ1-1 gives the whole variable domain DGGITQSPKYLFRKEGQNVTLSCEQNLNHDAMYWYRQDPGQGLRLIYYSQIVNDFQKGDIAEGYSVSREKKESFPLTVTSAQKNPTAFYLCASSISMRVRIRAEAFFGQGTRLTVV.

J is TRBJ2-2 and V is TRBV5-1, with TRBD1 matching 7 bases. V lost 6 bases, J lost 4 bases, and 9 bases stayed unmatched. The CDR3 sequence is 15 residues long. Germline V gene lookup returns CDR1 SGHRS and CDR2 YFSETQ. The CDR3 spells CASTGVGDSTGELFF. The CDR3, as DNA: TGCGCCAGCACGGGTGTAGGGGACAGCACCGGGGAGCTGTTTTTT.

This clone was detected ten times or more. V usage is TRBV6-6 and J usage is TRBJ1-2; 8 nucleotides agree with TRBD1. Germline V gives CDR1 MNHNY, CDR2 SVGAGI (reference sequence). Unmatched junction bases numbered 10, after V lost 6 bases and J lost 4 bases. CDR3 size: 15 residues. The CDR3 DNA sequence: TGTGCCAGCAGCCGTAGGCAGGGGGCTGGCTATGGCTACACCTTC. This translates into CASSRRQGAGYGYTF.

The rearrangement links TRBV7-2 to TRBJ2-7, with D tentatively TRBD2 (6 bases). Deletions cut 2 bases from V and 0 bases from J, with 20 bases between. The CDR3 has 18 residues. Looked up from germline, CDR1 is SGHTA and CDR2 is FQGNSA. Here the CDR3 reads CASSLNGAGPINSYEQYF. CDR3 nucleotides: TGTGCCAGCAGCTTAAACGGCGCGGGACCGATTAACTCCTACGAGCAGTACTTC.

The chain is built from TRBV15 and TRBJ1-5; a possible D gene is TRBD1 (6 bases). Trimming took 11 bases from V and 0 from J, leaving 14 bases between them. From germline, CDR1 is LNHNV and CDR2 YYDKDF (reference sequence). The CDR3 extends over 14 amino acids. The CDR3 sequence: CASRGGGSNQPQHF. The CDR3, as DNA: TGTGCCTCCCGGGGGGGCGGTAGCAATCAGCCCCAGCATTTT.

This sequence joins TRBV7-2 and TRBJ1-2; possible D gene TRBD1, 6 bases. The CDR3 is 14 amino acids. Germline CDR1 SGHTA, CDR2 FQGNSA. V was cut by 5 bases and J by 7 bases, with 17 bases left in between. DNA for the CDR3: TGTGCCAGCAGCCCCATGGGGGGGGCTGGTGGCTACACCTTC. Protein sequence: CASSPMGGAGGYTF.